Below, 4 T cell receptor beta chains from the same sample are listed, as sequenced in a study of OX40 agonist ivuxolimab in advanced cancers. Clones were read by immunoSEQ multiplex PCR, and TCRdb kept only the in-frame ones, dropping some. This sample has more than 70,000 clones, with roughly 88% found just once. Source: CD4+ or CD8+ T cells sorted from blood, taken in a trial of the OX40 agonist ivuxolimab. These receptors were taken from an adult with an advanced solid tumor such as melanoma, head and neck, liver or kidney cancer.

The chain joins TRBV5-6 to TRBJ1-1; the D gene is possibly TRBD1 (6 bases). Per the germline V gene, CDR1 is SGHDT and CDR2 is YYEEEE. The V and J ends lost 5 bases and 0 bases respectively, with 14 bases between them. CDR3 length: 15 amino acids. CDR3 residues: CASRARGALNTEAFF. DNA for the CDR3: TGTGCCAGCAGGGCGAGGGGGGCGCTGAACACTGAAGCTTTCTTT.

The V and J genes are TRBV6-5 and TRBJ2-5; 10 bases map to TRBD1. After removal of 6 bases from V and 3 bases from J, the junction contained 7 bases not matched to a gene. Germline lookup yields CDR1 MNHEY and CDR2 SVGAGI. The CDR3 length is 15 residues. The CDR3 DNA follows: TGTGCCAGCAGCCGCCGGACAGGGGGGAAAGAGACCCAGTACTTC. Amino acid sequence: CASSRRTGGKETQYF.

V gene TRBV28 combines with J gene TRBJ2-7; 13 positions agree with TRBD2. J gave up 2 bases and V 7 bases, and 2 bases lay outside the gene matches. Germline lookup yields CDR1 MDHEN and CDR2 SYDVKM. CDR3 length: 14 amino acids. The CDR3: CASTLAGGAYEQYF. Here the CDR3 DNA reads TGTGCCAGCACACTAGCGGGAGGGGCCTACGAGCAGTACTTC. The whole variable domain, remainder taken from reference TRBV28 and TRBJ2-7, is DVKVTQSSRYLVKRTGEKVFLECVQDMDHENMFWYRQDPGLGLRLIYFSYDVKMKEKGDIPEGYSVSREKKERFSLILESASTNQTSMYLCASTLAGGAYEQYFGPGTRLTVT.

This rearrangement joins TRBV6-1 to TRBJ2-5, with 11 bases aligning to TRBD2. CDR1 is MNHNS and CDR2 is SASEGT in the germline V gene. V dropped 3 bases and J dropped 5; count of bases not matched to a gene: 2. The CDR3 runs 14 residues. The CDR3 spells CASSDIAGGETQYF. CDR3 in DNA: TGTGCCAGCAGTGACATAGCGGGAGGGGAGACCCAGTACTTC.